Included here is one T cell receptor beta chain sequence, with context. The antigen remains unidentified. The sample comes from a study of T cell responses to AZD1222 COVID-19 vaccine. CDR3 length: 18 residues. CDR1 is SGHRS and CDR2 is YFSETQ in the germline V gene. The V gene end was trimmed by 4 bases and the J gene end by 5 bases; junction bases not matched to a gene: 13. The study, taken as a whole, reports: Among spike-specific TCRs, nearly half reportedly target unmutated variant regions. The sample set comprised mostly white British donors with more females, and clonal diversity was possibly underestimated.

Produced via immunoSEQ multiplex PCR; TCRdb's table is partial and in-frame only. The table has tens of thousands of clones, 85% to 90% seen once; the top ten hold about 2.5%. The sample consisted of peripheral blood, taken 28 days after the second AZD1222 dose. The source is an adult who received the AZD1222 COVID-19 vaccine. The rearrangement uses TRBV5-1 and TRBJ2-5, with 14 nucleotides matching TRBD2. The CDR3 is CASSPGTSGSNDWETQYF. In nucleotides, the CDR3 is TGCGCCAGCAGCCCCGGGACTAGCGGGAGTAACGATTGGGAGACCCAGTACTTC. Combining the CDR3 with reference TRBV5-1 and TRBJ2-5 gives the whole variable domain KAGVTQTPRYLIKTRGQQVTLSCSPISGHRSVSWYQQTPGQGLQFLFEYFSETQRNKGNFPGRFSGRQFSNSRSEMNVSTLELGDSALYLCASSPGTSGSNDWETQYFGPGTRLLVL.